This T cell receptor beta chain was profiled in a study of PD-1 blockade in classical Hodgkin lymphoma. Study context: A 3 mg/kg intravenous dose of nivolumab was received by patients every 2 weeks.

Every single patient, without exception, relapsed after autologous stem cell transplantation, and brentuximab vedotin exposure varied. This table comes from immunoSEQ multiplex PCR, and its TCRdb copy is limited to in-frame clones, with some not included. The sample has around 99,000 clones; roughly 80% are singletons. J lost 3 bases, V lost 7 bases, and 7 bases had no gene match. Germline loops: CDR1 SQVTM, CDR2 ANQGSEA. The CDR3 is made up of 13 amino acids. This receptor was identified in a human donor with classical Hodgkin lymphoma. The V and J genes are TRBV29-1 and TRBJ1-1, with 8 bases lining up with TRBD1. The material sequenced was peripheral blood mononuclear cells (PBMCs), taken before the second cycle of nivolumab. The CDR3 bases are TGCAGCGGCACACAGGGGGGCCACACTGAAGCTTTCTTT. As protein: CSGTQGGHTEAFF.